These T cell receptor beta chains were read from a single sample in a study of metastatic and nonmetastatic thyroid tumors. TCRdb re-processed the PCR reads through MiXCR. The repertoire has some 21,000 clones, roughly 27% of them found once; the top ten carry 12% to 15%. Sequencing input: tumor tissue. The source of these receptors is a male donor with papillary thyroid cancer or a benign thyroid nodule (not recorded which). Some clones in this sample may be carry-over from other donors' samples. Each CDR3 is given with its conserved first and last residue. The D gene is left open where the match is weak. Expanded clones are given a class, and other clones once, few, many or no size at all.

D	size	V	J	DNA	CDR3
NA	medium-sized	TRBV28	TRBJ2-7	TGTGCCAGCAGCCCCCTCGGACGGGGCTACGAGCAGTACTTC	CASSPLGRGYEQYF
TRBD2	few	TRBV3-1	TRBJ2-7	TGTGCCAGCAGCCGTGGACTAGCTAAAGACTACGAGCAGTACTTC	CASSRGLAKDYEQYF
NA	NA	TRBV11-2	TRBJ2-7	TGTGCCAGCAGCTTAGATGGTCAGAACTCCTACGAGCAGTACTTC	CASSLDGQNSYEQYF
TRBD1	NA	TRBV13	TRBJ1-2	TGTGCCAGCAGCTTCATGACAGGGGGTGGCTACACCTTC	CASSFMTGGGYTF
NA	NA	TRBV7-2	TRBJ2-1	TGTGCCAGCAGTCACGGATACCCCTCTCCGCAGTTCTTC	CASSHGYPSPQFF
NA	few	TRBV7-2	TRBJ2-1	TGTGCCAGCAGCTTAGTTACGGGGAATAATGAGCAGTTCTTC	CASSLVTGNNEQFF
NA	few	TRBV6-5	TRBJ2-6	TGTGCCAGCAGTTACCTCCTCAACTCTGGGGCCAACGTACTGACTTTC	CASSYLLNSGANVLTF
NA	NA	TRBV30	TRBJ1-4	TGTGCCTGGAGTTTACGGGAAAAACTGTTTTTT	CAWSLREKLFF
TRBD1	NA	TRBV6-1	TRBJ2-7	TGTGCCAGCAGAAGTCGGACAGGGGCAATCTCCTACGAGCAGTACTTC	CASRSRTGAISYEQYF
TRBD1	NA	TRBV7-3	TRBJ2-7	TGTGCCAGCGCATGTCCGGGACAGGATCCCCGGAGCTCCTACGAGCAGTACTTC	CASACPGQDPRSSYEQYF
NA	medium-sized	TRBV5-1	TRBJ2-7	TGCGCCAGCAGCTTGGCCTCTCGTCCTCCCTACGAGCAGTACTTC	CASSLASRPPYEQYF
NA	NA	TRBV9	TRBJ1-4	TGTGCCAGCAGCGTAGAACCGTCCGCAACTAATGAAAAACTGTTTTTT	CASSVEPSATNEKLFF
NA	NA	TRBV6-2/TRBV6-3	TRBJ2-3	TGTGCCAGCAGTTACAGGACACGAGATACGCAGTATTTT	CASSYRTRDTQYF
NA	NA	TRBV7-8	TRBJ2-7	TGTGCCAGCAGCTCCTTATACGAGCAGTACTTC	CASSSLYEQYF
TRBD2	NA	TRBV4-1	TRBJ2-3	TGCGCCAGCAGCCAGCGCCTTGGGCGGGAGGGTAGAGATACGCAGTATTTT	CASSQRLGREGRDTQYF
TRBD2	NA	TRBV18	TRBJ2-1	TGTGCCAGCTACGCCGGGGGAGCGGGAGTTAATGAGCAGTTCTTC	CASYAGGAGVNEQFF
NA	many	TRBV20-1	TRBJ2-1	TGCAGTGCTAGGGAGGGGAGAGGGAACAATGAGCAGTTCTTC	CSAREGRGNNEQFF
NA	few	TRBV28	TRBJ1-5	TGTGCCAGCAGTTTTGGGGGTAGCAATCAGCCCCAGCATTTT	CASSFGGSNQPQHF
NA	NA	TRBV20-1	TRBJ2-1	TGCAGTGCTAGAGTCGGCAGGTCGAGCTTAAATGAGCAGTTCTTC	CSARVGRSSLNEQFF
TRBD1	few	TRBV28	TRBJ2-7	TGTGCCAGCAGCCAAGATTTGCTGGGTGGCAGGGGGCGAAACTTC	CASSQDLLGGRGRNF
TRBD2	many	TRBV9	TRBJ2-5	TGTGCCAGCAGCGCTACTAGCGGGAGCGCGCAAGAGACCCAGTACTTC	CASSATSGSAQETQYF
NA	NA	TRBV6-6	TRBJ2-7	TGTGCCAGCAGTTACTCCGACCCGACCTACGAGCAGTACTTC	CASSYSDPTYEQYF
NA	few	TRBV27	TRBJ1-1	TGTGCCAGCATGTCCTGGGGGAACACTGAAGCTTTCTTT	CASMSWGNTEAFF
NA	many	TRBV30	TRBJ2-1	TGTGCCTGGATCAGTGGGGGGATGCACAATGAGCAGTTCTTC	CAWISGGMHNEQFF
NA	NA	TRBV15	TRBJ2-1	TGTGCCACCAGCAGAGATTTGCAGGCCCTAGGCTCCTACAATGAGCAGTTCTTC	CATSRDLQALGSYNEQFF
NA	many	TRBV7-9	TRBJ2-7	TGTGCCAGCAGCTTAGGTCAGGTCCCCTACGAGCAGTACTTC	CASSLGQVPYEQYF
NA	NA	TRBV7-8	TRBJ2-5	TGTGCCAGCAGCTTAGCCTGGAACGGAGAGACCCAGTACTTC	CASSLAWNGETQYF
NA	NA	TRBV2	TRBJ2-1	TGTGCCAGCCTGCCCCCAGGACTTACTGAGCAGTTCTTC	CASLPPGLTEQFF
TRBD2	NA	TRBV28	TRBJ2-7	TGTGCCAGCAGTTTATCTTTAAGCGGGGGTAACTCCTACGAGCAGTACTTC	CASSLSLSGGNSYEQYF
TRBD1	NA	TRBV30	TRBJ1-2	TGTGCCTGGGCGGGACAGCCGTATGGCTACACCTTC	CAWAGQPYGYTF
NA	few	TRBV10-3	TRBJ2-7	TGTGCCATCAGTGACTTATTATACGAGCAGTACTTC	CAISDLLYEQYF
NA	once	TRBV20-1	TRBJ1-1	TGCAGTGCTAGAGATTTTCGGGGATTCAACACTGAAGCTTTCTTT	CSARDFRGFNTEAFF
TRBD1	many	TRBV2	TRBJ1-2	TGTGCCAGCAGTGAAGGGACAGGGGGCAGTGGCTACACCTTC	CASSEGTGGSGYTF
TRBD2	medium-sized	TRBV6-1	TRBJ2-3	TGTGCCAGCAAGACTAGCGGGAGGTCTAGCACAGATACGCAGTATTTT	CASKTSGRSSTDTQYF
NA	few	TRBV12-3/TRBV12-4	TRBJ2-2	TGTGCCAGCAGTTCGGACTTACACACCGGGGAGCTGTTTTTT	CASSSDLHTGELFF
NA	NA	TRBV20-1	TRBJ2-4	TGCAGTGCTACGGACAACGCGAACATTCAGTACTTC	CSATDNANIQYF
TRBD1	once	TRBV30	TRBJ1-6	TGTGCCTCCTCAAGGGAAGGGGGCGCGAATTCACCCCTCCACTTT	CASSREGGANSPLHF
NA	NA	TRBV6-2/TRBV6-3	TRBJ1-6	TGTGCCACTTCTCGGAAGTCCTATAATTCACCCCTCCACTTT	CATSRKSYNSPLHF
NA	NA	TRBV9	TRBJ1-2	TGTGCCAGCAGCGTAGTGGGGGACTCCTATGGCTACACCTTC	CASSVVGDSYGYTF
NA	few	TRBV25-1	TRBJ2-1	TGTGCCACCTCTTGGGGGGACTTATACAATGAGCAGTTCTTC	CATSWGDLYNEQFF
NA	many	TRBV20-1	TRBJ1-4	TGCAGTGCGCAGGTTCGTGAAAAACTGTTTTTT	CSAQVREKLFF
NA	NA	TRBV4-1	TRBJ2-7	TGCGCCAGCAGCAAACAGGATGAACAGTCCTACGAGCAGTACTTC	CASSKQDEQSYEQYF
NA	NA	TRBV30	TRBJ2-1	TGTGCCTGGAGAGGCATAAGGGAGCAGTTCTTC	CAWRGIREQFF
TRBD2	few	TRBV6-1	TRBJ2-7	TGTGCCAGCAGTGCGGCGCGGGGGGGCCTTTTTTTCCACGAGCAGTACTTC	CASSAARGGLFFHEQYF
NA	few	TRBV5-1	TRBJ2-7	TGCGCCAGCAGCTTAGAGACAGAGCTTTACGAGCAGTACTTC	CASSLETELYEQYF
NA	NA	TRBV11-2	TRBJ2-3	TGTGCCACCAAGACAGTGGGCTCAGATACGCAGTATTTT	CATKTVGSDTQYF
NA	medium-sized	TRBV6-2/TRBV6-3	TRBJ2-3	TGTGCCAGCAGTTACTCGATTGGGAGCGGGAGCACAGATACGCAGTATTTT	CASSYSIGSGSTDTQYF
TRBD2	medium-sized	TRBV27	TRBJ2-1	TGTGCCAGCAGTTTAACCCATGTAGCGGGACCCTCCTACAATGAGCAGTTCTTC	CASSLTHVAGPSYNEQFF
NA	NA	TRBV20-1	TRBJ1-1	TGCAGTGCTAGTAGGAGGGTCGAAGCTTTCTTT	CSASRRVEAFF
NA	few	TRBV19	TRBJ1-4	TGTGCCAGTGCAAGACAGGTCGGTGAAAAACTGTTTTTT	CASARQVGEKLFF
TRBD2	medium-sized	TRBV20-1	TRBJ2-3	TGCAGTGCACACCCTAGCGGGAGGGCCGGAAATACGCAGTATTTT	CSAHPSGRAGNTQYF